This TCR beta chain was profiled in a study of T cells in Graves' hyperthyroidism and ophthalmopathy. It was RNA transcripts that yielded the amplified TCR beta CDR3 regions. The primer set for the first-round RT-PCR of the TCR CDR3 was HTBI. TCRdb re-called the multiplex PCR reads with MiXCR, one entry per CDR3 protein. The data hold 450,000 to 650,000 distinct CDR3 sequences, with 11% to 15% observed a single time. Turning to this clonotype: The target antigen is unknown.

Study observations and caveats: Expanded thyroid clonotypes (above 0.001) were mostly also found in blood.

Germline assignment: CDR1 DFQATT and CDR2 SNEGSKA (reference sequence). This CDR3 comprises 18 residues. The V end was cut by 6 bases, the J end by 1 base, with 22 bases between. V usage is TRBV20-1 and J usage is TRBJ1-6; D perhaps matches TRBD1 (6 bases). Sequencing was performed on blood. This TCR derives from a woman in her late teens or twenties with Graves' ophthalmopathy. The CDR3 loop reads CSAPESWGRMSYNSPLHF. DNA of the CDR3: TGCAGTGCCCCTGAGAGTTGGGGGCGTATGTCCTATAATTCACCCCTCCACTTT.